This T cell receptor beta chain was identified during a study of control samples from healthy donors and cancer patients. Germline V gene sequence: CDR1 SGHTA, CDR2 FQGNSA. The CDR3 length is 15 residues. The ends lost 2 bases at V and 7 bases at J; junction bases unmatched: 7. Using immunoSEQ multiplex PCR, the repertoire was profiled, and TCRdb retains in-frame clones only, with some absent. The table has about 120,000 clones, 89% seen once. The clonotype originates from a man between 45 and 60 years old in good health. The specimen was blood. The chain joins TRBV7-2 to TRBJ2-2, with 7 bases matching TRBD2. The DNA for the CDR3 is TGTGCCAGCAGCTTAATCGGGGGGTGGAGCGGGGAGCTGTTTTTT. Its protein product is CASSLIGGWSGELFF.